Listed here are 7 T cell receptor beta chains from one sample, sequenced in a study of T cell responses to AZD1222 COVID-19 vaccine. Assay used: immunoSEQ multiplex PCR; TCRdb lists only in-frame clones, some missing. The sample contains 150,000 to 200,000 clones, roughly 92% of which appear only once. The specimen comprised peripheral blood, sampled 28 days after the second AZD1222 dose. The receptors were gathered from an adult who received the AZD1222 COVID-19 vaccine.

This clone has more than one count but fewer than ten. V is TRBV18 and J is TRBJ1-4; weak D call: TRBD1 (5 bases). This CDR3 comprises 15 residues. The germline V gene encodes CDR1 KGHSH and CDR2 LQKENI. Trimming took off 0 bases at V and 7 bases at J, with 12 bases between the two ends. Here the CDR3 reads CASSPPGREGEKLFF. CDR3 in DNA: TGTGCCAGCTCACCACCGGGCAGGGAAGGTGAAAAACTGTTTTTT.

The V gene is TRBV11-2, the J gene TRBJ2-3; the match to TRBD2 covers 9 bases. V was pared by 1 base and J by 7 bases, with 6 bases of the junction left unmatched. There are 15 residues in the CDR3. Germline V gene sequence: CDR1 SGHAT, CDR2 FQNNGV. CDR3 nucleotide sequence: TGTGCCAGCAGCTTAGTGCGGGAGGGGGGGAATACGCAGTATTTT. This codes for CASSLVREGGNTQYF.

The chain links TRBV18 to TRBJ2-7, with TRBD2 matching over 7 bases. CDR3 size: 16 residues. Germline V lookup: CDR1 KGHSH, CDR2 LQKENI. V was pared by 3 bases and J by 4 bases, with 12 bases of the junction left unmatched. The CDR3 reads CASSPSSASGTYEQYF. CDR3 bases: TGTGCCAGCTCACCGAGCTCGGCTAGCGGAACATACGAGCAGTACTTC.

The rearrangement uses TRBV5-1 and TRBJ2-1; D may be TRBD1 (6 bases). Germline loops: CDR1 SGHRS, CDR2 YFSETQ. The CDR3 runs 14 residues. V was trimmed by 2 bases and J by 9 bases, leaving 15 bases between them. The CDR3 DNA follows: TGCGCCAGCAGCTTCAAGGGGGTGTCCCCTGAGCAGTTCTTC. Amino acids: CASSFKGVSPEQFF.

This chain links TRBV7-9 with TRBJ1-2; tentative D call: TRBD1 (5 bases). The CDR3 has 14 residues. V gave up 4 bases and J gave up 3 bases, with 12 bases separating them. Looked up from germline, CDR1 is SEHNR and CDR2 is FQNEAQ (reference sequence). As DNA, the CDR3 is TGTGCCAGCAGCTGGCTGCCGGGGGACTATGGCTACACCTTC. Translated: CASSWLPGDYGYTF.

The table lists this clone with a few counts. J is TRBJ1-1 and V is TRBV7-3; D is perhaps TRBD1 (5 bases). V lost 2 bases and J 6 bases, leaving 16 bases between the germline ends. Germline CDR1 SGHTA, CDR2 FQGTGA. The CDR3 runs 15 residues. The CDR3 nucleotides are TGTGCCAGCAGCTTAGGGGGAAGGGGATCTTCTGAAGCTTTCTTT. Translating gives CASSLGGRGSSEAFF. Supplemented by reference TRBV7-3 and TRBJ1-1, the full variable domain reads GAGVSQTPSNKVTEKGKYVELRCDPISGHTALYWYRQSLGQGPEFLIYFQGTGAADDSGLPNDRFFAVRPEGSVSTLKIQRTERGDSAVYLCASSLGGRGSSEAFFGQGTRLTVV.

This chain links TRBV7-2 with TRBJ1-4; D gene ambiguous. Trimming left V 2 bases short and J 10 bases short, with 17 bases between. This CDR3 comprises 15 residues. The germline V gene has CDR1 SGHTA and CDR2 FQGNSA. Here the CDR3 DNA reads TGTGCCAGCAGCTTATCGGCATCGGGTGGCGGAAAACTGTTTTTT. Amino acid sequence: CASSLSASGGGKLFF.